This T cell receptor beta chain was observed in a study of radiotherapy plus CTLA-4 blockade in lung cancer (dated by TCRdb to between 2018 and 2020). Regarding the research as a whole: Objective responses were observed in about 17% of enrolled patients, and disease control was achieved in about 32%.

In this study, focal radiation therapy paired with CTLA-4 blockade (ipilimumab) was tested in patients who had chemo-refractory metastatic non-small-cell lung cancer. Libraries were built with the immunoSEQ multiplex PCR assay. TCRdb took this table from immuneACCESS and kept in-frame rearrangements with V and J called. Such tables lack part of the clones; where checked against another copy, unresolved V genes explain under half of the gap, and the rest is unexplained. In this sample the table shows about 80,000 clones, around 76% of which occur a single time. The ten largest clones represent roughly 20% of the sample. A word on this clone: It has no known antigen specificity. Base qualities are not provided; no much larger clone lies one nucleotide away.

Broader findings and caveats from the paper: TCR clones derived from tumors expanded in peripheral blood after treatment with radiotherapy and ipilimumab. Early dynamic changes in blood T cell clones, together with increased serum interferon-beta after radiation, were reported as the strongest predictors of response.

For CDR1 and CDR2, the germline V gene lists SGHRS and YFSETQ. The CDR3 holds 15 amino acids from the cysteine to the phenylalanine. The only DNA kept is the CDR3, 45 bases in frame from the first base. The trim is 1 base for V and 8 bases for J, with a gap of 15 bases between the germline ends. The source of this sequence is a human donor with non-small cell lung cancer whose response to radiotherapy plus ipilimumab could not be evaluated. Some clones in this sample may be carry-over from other donors' samples. Sequencing was performed on peripheral blood, taken from a patient treated with radiotherapy plus ipilimumab. This chain joins TRBV5-1 to TRBJ1-4; TRBD1 is perhaps the D gene, given 5 matching bases. In nucleotide form, the sequence is TGCGCCAGCAGCTTGTATTCCGGATGGGGCGAAAAACTGTTTTTT. The resulting protein is CASSLYSGWGEKLFF.